This record looks at one T cell receptor (beta chain) sequence and its context. This clone was observed a handful of times. Its antigen is currently not known. Germline and junction disagree at one end, which may indicate a read error. Library creation used PCR. For sequencing, an Illumina HiSeq 4000 was employed. High-throughput sequencing was used to profile the TCR beta-chain CDR3 region of every patient. As for the authors' bioinformatics: The researchers built a classifier to tell apart papillary thyroid cancer patients with distant metastasis, based on CDR3 differences among clinicopathological groups. The Shannon index was used to assess repertoire diversity, and the Morisita-Horn index was used to assess tumor-blood repertoire similarity. TCRdb took the public reads, trimmed them with fastp at Q25, ran MiXCR for clone calling and kept in-frame beta chains. These V and J calls originate from TCRdb's pipeline instead of the authors' own analysis. The sample table lists roughly 13,000 clones, around a quarter of them with a count of one. Roughly 18% of the sample is held by the ten biggest clonotypes.

Before undergoing thyroid surgery, none of the patients had been given any kind of treatment. The study retrospectively analysed patient clinical samples collected from the early 2010s to the late 2010s using T-cell receptor beta sequencing. The entry originates in a study of metastatic and nonmetastatic thyroid tumors (TCRdb year 2020). Concerning the study at large: Repertoires from peripheral blood and from tumor or nodule tissue samples of malignant and benign thyroid patients were compared. Results the study describes overall, beyond this receptor: TCR beta diversity was reported as significantly higher in malignant tumors than in benign nodules, in both blood and tumor samples.

The CDR3 holds 13 amino acids from the cysteine to the phenylalanine. The CDR3 DNA has 39 bases and is translated from base 1. CDR1 LNHDA and CDR2 SQIVND were looked up in the germline V gene (reference sequence). The material sequenced was tumor tissue. The sequence derives from a female donor with papillary thyroid cancer or a benign thyroid nodule (not recorded which). Some clones in this sample may be carry-over from other donors' samples. The sequence is built from TRBV19 and TRBJ1-2; the D gene is not confidently resolved. The nucleotide sequence is TGTGCCAGTAGTATAGTTCCCCCCAGCGACTACAACTTC. Its protein reads: CASSIVPPSDYNF.